This is a list of T cell receptor beta chains from one sample in a study of regulatory T cells in long-lasting Graves disease. MiXCR was run by TCRdb on the multiplex PCR reads, yielding one entry per CDR3 protein. The data show about 310,000 distinct CDR3 sequences, roughly a fifth seen once. The sequences come from peripheral blood mononuclear cells (PBMCs), collected when the disease was refractory, from a patient treated with antithyroid drugs. Every receptor here comes from a female donor with Graves disease. The CDR3 runs from the conserved cysteine through the conserved F or W. D genes are given only for firm matches. Where a row states a size, it is once, few, many or the class of an expanded clone; other rows omit it.

. TRBJ2-4 TRBV12-3/TRBV12-4 many 14 TGTGCCAGCAGCACTGAGGGGGCCAAAAACATTCAGTACTTC CASSTEGAKNIQYF
. TRBJ1-4 TRBV18 few 16 TGTGCCAGCTCACCTATGCAGGCCCAGTCTAATGAAAAACTGTTTTTT CASSPMQAQSNEKLFF
. TRBJ1-5 TRBV19 . 15 TGTGCCAGTAGTATCGGTGGATATAGCAATCAGCCCCAGCATTTT CASSIGGYSNQPQHF
. TRBJ1-1 TRBV5-5 . 15 TGTGCCAGCAGATCTAGGCGAGACAGCAACACTGAAGCTTTCTTT CASRSRRDSNTEAFF
. TRBJ2-5 TRBV28 many 16 TGTGCCAGCAGTTTTCAAAGGGAACAGTACCAAGAGACCCAGTACTTC CASSFQREQYQETQYF
. TRBJ2-7 TRBV4-2 . 13 TGTGCCAGCGGCGGGACGGATGCCTACGAGCAGTACTTC CASGGTDAYEQYF
TRBD2 TRBJ2-3 TRBV7-9 . 18 TGTGCCAGCAGTTCAAGAAGAGCTAGCGGGAGGCTGACAGATACGCAGTATTTT CASSSRRASGRLTDTQYF
. TRBJ1-5 TRBV28 many 17 TGTGCCAGCAGCCTTGGGATCGGCGGAAAGGCGGATCAGCCCCAGCATTTT CASSLGIGGKADQPQHF
. TRBJ2-6 TRBV29-1 few 15 TGCAGCGTCACAGGGTATGGCTCTGGGGCCAACGTCCTGACTTTC CSVTGYGSGANVLTF
. TRBJ2-6 TRBV6-5 few 16 TGTGCCAGCAGTTACTCGTGGGCGTCTGGGGCCAACGTCCTGACTTTC CASSYSWASGANVLTF